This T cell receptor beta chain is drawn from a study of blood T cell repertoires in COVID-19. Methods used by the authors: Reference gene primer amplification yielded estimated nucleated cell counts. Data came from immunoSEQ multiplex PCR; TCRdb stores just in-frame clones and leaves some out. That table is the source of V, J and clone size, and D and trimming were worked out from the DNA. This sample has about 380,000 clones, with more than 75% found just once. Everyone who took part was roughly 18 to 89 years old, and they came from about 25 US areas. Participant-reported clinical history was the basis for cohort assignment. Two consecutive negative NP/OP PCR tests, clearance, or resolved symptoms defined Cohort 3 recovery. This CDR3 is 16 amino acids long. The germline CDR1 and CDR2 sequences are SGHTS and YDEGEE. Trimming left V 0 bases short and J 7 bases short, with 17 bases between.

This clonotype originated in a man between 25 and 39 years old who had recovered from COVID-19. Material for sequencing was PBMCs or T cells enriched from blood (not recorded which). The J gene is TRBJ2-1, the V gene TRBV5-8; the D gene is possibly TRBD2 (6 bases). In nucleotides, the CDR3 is TGTGCCAGCAGCTTGGCCCCTCCGCTAGCGTTTAATGAGCAGTTCTTC. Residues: CASSLAPPLAFNEQFF.